This T cell receptor (beta chain) was recorded in a study of CD8 T cells in Susac syndrome. Regarding the study as a whole: The study conceded that its TCR sequencing and HLA analysis involved relatively few individuals.

Random hexamers were used to reverse transcribe the RNA input (about 0.45 to 1 ug). Amplification of the TCR beta CDR3 was carried out by immunoSEQ multiplex PCR, which spanned a total of 54 Vbeta and 13 Jbeta segments. From the immunoSEQ multiplex PCR reads, TCRdb called clonotypes with MiXCR, one entry per CDR3 protein. The sample shows about 160,000 distinct CDR3 sequences, approximately 94% of them seen only once. High-throughput TCR beta sequencing covered peripheral CD8+ and CD4+ T cells. TEMRA cells were enriched by FACS, and CD4+ and CD8+ T cells were negatively isolated. The germline V and J ends were trimmed by 0 bases and 4 bases, with 10 bases remaining between them. The CDR3 sequence is 14 residues long. Per the germline V gene, CDR1 is SGDLS and CDR2 is YYNGEE. As concerns this clonotype: The antigen is undetermined.

This receptor was identified in a human donor with multiple sclerosis. Sequencing was carried out using CD4+ T cells from PBMCs. J is TRBJ1-2 and V is TRBV9; D might be TRBD1 (6 bases). The CDR3 DNA reads as TGTGCCAGCAGCGTAGACAGGGATGTCTATGGCTACACCTTC. Amino acids: CASSVDRDVYGYTF.